This T cell receptor beta chain comes out of a study of naive and memory T cell subsets. The SP2 primer and nested alpha and beta constant region primers amplified ligated cDNA in four rounds. TCRdb independently ran MiXCR on the 5' RACE reads; one entry per CDR3 protein. The repertoire holds tens of thousands of distinct CDR3 sequences, with approximately 8% as singletons. An oligonucleotide containing a UMI was ligated to the 3' end of TCR cDNA. This clonotype was seen repeatedly, ten times or more. The TCR comes from a female donor in good health.

CDR3 bases: TGTGCCAGCCGGGACAGGGACATTCATCAGCCCCAGCATTTT. It encodes CASRDRDIHQPQHF. This sequence joins TRBV7-2 and TRBJ1-5, with TRBD1 matching over 9 bases. The germline V gene encodes CDR1 SGHTA and CDR2 FQGNSA. The CDR3 contains 14 residues. Trimming took 8 bases from V and 5 from J; bases not matched to a gene: 7.